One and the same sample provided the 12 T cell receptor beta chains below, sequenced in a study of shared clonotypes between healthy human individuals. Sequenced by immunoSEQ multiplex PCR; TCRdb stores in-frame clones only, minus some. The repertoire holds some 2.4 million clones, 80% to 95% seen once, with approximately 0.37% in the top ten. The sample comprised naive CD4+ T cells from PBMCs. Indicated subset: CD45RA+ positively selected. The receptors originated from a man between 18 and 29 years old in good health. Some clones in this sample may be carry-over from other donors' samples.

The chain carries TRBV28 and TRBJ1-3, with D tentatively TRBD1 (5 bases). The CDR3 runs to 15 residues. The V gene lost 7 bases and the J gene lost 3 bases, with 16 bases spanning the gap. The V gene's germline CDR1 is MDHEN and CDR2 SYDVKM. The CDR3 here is CASTHGGEGGNTIYF. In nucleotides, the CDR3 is TGTGCCAGCACCCACGGAGGGGAGGGTGGAAACACCATATATTTT. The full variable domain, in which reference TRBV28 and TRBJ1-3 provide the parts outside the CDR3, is DVKVTQSSRYLVKRTGEKVFLECVQDMDHENMFWYRQDPGLGLRLIYFSYDVKMKEKGDIPEGYSVSREKKERFSLILESASTNQTSMYLCASTHGGEGGNTIYFGEGSWLTVV.

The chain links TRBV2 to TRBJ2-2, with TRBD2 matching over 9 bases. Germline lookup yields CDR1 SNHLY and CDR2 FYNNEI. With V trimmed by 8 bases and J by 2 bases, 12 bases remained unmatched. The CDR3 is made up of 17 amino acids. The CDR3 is CASRRLGGRANTGELFF. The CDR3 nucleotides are TGTGCCAGCCGCCGTTTGGGCGGGAGGGCAAACACCGGGGAGCTGTTTTTT.

CDR3: CAWSKLRARSYNEQFF. The CDR3 nucleotides are TGTGCCTGGAGTAAATTGAGGGCCCGCTCCTACAATGAGCAGTTCTTC. The chain recombines TRBV30 with TRBJ2-1, with D possibly being TRBD2 (5 bases). Germline assignment: CDR1 GTSNPN and CDR2 SVGIG (reference sequence). The CDR3 extends over 16 amino acids. V was shortened by 2 bases and J by 0 bases, with 14 bases between the two germline ends.

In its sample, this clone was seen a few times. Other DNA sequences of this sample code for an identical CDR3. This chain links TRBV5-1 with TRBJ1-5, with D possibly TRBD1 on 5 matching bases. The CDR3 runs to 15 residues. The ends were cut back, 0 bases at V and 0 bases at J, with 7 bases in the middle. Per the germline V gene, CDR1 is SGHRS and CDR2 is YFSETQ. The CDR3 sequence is CASSLGGASNQPQHF. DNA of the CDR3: TGCGCCAGCAGCTTGGGAGGGGCTAGCAATCAGCCCCAGCATTTT. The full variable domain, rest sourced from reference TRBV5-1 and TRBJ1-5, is KAGVTQTPRYLIKTRGQQVTLSCSPISGHRSVSWYQQTPGQGLQFLFEYFSETQRNKGNFPGRFSGRQFSNSRSEMNVSTLELGDSALYLCASSLGGASNQPQHFGDGTRLSIL.

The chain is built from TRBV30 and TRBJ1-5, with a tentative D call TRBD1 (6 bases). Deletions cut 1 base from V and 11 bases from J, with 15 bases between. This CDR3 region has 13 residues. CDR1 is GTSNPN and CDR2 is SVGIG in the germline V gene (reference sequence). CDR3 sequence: CAWSGTVASTQHF. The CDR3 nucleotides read TGTGCCTGGAGTGGGACAGTTGCTTCAACCCAGCATTTT.

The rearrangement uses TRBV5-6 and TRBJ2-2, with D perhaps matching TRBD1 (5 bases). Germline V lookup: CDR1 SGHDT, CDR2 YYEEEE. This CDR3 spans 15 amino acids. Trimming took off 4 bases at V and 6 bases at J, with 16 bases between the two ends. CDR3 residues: CASSPTQGLAGELFF. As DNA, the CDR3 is TGTGCCAGCAGCCCAACGCAGGGTTTGGCCGGGGAGCTGTTTTTT.

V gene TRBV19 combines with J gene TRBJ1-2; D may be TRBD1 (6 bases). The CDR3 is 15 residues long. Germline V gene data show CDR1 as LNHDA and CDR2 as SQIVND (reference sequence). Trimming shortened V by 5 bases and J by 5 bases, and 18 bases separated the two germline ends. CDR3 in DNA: TGTGCCAGTAGTCAACCAGGGGCCTCGTTATATGGCTACACCTTC. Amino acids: CASSQPGASLYGYTF.

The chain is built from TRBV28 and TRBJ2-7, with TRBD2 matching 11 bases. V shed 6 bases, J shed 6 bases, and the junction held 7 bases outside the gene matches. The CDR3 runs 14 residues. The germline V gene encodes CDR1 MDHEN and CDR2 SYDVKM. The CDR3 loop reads CASRLLAGAPEQYF. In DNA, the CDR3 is TGTGCCAGCAGACTACTAGCGGGAGCCCCCGAGCAGTACTTC.

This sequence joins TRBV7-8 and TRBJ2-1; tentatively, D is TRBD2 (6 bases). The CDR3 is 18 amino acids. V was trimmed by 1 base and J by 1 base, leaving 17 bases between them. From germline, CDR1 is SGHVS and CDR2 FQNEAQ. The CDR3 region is CASSLVGRRAGSYNEQFF. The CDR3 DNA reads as TGTGCCAGCAGCTTAGTGGGGAGGCGGGCGGGGTCCTACAATGAGCAGTTCTTC.

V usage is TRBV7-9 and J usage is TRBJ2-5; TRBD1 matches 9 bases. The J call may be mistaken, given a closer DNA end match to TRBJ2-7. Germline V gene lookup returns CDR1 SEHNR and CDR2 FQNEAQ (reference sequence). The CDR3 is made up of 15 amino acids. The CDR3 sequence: CASSLPRTGAYEQYF. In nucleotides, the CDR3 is TGTGCCAGCAGCTTACCCAGGACAGGGGCCTACGAGCAGTACTTC.

The CDR3 loop reads CASTRAGGFPEQYF. CDR3 in DNA: TGTGCCAGCACCCGAGCGGGAGGCTTCCCCGAGCAGTACTTC. The V gene is TRBV6-5, the J gene TRBJ2-7; TRBD2 agrees at 9 bases. The length of the CDR3 is 14 residues. Germline V CDR1 and CDR2: MNHEY, SVGAGI. J was trimmed by 6 bases and V by 7 bases; bases with no gene match: 10.

The CDR3 DNA sequence: TGCGCCAGCAGCTTGGCCGACAGGGGGAGCTACGAGCAGTACTTC. The encoded protein is CASSLADRGSYEQYF. The V gene is TRBV5-1, the J gene TRBJ2-7; TRBD1 aligns across 9 bases. V dropped 0 bases and J dropped 3; count of bases not matched to a gene: 4. This CDR3 region has 15 residues. Germline CDR1 is SGHRS and CDR2 is YFSETQ.